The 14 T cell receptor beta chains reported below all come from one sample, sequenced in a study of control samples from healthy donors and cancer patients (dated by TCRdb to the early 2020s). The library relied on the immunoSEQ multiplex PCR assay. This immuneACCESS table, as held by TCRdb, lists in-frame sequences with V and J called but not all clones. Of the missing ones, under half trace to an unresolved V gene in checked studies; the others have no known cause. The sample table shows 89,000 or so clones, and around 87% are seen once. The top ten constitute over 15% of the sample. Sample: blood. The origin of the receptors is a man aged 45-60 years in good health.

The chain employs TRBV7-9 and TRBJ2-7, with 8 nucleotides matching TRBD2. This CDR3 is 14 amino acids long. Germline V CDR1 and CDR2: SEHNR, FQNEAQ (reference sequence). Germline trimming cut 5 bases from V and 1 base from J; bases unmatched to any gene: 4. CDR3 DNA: TGTGCCAGCAGCGACAGCGGGAGTTCCTACGAGCAGTACTTC. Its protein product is CASSDSGSSYEQYF.

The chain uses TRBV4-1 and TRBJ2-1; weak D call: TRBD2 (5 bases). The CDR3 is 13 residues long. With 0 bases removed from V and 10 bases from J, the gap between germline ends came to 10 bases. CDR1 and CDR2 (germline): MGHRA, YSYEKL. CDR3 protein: CASSQESRGEQFF. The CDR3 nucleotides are TGCGCCAGCAGCCAAGAGTCGAGAGGGGAGCAGTTCTTC.

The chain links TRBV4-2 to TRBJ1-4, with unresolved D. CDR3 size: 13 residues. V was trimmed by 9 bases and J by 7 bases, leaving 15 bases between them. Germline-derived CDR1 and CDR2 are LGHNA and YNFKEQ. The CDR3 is CARQTPLVEKLFF. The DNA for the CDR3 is TGTGCCAGACAGACGCCCCTAGTTGAAAAACTGTTTTTT.

This chain's CDR3 is CASSTLGHQGYEQYF. CDR3 DNA sequence: TGTGCCAGCAGCACCCTTGGGCACCAGGGCTACGAGCAGTACTTC. This sequence joins TRBV11-3 and TRBJ2-7; TRBD1 might be the D (5 bases). Germline V gene lookup returns CDR1 SGHNT and CDR2 YENEEA. The V and J ends lost 5 bases and 3 bases respectively, with 17 bases between them. CDR3 size: 15 residues. The full variable domain, in which reference TRBV11-3 and TRBJ2-7 provide the parts outside the CDR3, is EAGVVQSPRYKIIEKKQPVAFWCNPISGHNTLYWYLQNLGQGPELLIRYENEEAVDDSQLPKDRFSAERLKGVDSTLKIQPAELGDSAVYLCASSTLGHQGYEQYFGPGTRLTVT.

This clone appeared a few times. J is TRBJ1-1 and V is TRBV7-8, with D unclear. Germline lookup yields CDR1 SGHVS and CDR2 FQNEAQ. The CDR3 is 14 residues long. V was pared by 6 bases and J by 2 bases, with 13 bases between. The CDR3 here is CASSPTVGNTEAFF. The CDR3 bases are TGTGCCAGCAGTCCGACGGTGGGTAACACTGAAGCTTTCTTT.

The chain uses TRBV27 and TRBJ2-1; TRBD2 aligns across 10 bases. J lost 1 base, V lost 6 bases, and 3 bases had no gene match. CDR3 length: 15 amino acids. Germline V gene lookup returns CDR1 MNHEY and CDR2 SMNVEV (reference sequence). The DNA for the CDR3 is TGTGCCAGCAGAGGGGGACTAGCGTCCTACAATGAGCAGTTCTTC. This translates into CASRGGLASYNEQFF.

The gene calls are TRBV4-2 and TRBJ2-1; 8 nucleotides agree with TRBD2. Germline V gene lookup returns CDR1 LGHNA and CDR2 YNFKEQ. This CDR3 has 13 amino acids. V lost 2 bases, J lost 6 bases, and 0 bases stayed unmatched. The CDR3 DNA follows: TGTGCCAGCAGCCAAACTAGCGGCAATGAGCAGTTCTTC. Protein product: CASSQTSGNEQFF.

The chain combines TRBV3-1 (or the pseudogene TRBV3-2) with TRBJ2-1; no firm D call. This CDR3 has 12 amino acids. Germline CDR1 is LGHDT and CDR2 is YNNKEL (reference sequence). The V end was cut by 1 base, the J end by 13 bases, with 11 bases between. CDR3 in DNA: TGTGCCAGCAGCCAAGCGTCCCAAGTTCAGTTCTTC. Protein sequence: CASSQASQVQFF.

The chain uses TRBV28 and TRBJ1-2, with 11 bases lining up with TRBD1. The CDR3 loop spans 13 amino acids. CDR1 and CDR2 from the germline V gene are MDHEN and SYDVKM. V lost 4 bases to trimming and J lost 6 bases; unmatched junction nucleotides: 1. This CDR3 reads CASSSGQGDGYTF. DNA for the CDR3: TGTGCCAGCAGTTCGGGACAGGGGGATGGCTACACCTTC.

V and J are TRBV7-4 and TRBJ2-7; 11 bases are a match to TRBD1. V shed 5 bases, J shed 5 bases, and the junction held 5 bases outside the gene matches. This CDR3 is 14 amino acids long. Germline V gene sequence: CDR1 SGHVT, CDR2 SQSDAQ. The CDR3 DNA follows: TGTGCCAGCAGCATACGGACAGGGGGCGACGAGCAGTACGTC. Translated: CASSIRTGGDEQYV.

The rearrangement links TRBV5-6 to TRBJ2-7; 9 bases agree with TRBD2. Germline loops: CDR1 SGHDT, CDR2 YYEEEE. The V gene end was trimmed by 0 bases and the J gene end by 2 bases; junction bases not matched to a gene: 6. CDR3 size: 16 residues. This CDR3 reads CASSLDGGRAPYEQYF. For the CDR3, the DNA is TGTGCCAGCAGCTTGGATGGCGGGAGGGCCCCCTACGAGCAGTACTTC.

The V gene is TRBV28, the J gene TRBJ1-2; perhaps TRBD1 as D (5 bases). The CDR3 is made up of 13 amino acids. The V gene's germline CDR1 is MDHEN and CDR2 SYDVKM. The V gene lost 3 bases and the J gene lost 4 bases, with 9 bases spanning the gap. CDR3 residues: CASSFQGGYGYTF. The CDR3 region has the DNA TGTGCCAGCAGTTTTCAGGGTGGCTATGGCTACACCTTC.

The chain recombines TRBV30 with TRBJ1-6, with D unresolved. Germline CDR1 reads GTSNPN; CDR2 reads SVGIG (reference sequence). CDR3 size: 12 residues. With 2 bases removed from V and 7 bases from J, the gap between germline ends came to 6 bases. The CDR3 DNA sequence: TGTGCCTGGAGTACTAGGAATTCACCCCTCCACTTT. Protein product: CAWSTRNSPLHF.

The CDR3 DNA reads as TGTGCCAGCTCACCAGTCGACTCCGTGGGCGGGGAGCTGTTTTTT. Translation gives CASSPVDSVGGELFF. The rearrangement joins TRBV18 to TRBJ2-2; unclear D gene. Germline V CDR1 and CDR2: KGHSH, LQKENI. The CDR3 spans 15 residues. V shed 2 bases and J shed 7 bases, with 14 bases lying between them.